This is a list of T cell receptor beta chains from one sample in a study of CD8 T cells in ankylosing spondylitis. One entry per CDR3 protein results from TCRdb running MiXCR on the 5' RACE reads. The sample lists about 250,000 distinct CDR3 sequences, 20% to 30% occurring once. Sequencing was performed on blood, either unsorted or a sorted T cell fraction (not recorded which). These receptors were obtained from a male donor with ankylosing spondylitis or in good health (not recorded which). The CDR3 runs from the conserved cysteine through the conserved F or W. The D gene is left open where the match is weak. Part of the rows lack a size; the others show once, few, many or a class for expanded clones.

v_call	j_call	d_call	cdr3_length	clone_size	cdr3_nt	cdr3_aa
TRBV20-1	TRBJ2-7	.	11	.	TGCAGTGCTGGACGGGCGGGGGAGCAGTACTTC	CSAGRAGEQYF
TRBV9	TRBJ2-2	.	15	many	TGTGCCAGCAGCGTAGAGGGGGGCGGTAGCGGGGAGCTGTTTTTT	CASSVEGGGSGELFF
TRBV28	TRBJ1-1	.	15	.	TGTGCCAGCAGTTTTCGATTTGGCAGGAACACTGAAGCTTTCTTT	CASSFRFGRNTEAFF
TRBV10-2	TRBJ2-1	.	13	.	TGCGCCAGCAGGTTAGGGCAAGCGGATGAGCAGTTCTTC	CASRLGQADEQFF
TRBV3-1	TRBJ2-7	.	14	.	TGTGCCAGCAGCCAAATGGCCGGCGCCTACGAGCAGTACTTC	CASSQMAGAYEQYF
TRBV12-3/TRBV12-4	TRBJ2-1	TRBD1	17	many	TGTGCCAGCAGTTTAGCAGCCGGGACAGGGGATTACAATGAGCAGTTCTTC	CASSLAAGTGDYNEQFF
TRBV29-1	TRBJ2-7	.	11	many	TGCAGCGTGCGGACGGGAGACGAGCAGTACTTC	CSVRTGDEQYF
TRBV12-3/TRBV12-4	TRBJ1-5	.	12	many	TGTGCCAGCAGAGATTCGTCAGGGGCCCAGCATTTT	CASRDSSGAQHF
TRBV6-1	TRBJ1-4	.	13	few	TGTGCCAGCAGCCGGGTGAGGCGGGAAAAACTGTTTTTT	CASSRVRREKLFF
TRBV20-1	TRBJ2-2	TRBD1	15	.	TGCAGTGCTCGACCCGGACAGGGGAACACCGGGGAGCTGTTTTTT	CSARPGQGNTGELFF
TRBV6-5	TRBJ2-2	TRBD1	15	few	TGTGCCAGCAGTTTACCGGGACAGGGTACCGGGGAGCTGTTTTTT	CASSLPGQGTGELFF
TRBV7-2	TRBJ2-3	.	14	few	TGTGCCAGCAGCTTCCGGACTAGCACAGATACGCAGTATTTT	CASSFRTSTDTQYF
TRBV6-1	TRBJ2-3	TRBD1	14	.	TGTGCCAGCACCCCGGACAGGGTGGCAGATACGCAGTATTTT	CASTPDRVADTQYF
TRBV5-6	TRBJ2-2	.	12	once	TGTGCCAGCAGCTTTCACGTCGGGGAGCTGTTTTTT	CASSFHVGELFF
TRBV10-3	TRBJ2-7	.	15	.	TGTGCCATCAGTGAGTCGTGGGATGCCTCCTACGAGCAGTACTTC	CAISESWDASYEQYF
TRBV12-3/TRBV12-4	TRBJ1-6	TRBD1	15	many	TGTGCCAGCAGTTCCCTGACAGGGTATAATTCACCCCTCCACTTT	CASSSLTGYNSPLHF
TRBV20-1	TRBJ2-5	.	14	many	TGCAGTGCTAGAGATGGGCAGCGAAGGGAGACCCAGTACTTC	CSARDGQRRETQYF
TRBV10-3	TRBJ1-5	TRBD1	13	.	TGTGCCATCAGGACAGGGCTCAATCAGCCCCAGCATTTT	CAIRTGLNQPQHF
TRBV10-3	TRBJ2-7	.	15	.	TGTGCCATCAGTGAGCCGGGACGGACTAACTACGAGCAGTACTTC	CAISEPGRTNYEQYF
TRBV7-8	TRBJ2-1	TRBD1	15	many	TGTGCCAGCAGCTTGGGACAGGGGGGCCACAATGAGCAGTTCTTC	CASSLGQGGHNEQFF
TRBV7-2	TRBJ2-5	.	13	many	TGTGCCAGCAGCTTCTCCTGGACCGAGACCCAGTACTTC	CASSFSWTETQYF
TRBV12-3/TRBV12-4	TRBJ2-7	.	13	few	TGTGCCAGCAGATTCCGAAGCTCCTACGAGCAGTACTTC	CASRFRSSYEQYF
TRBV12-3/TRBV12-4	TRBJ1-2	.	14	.	TGTGCCAGCAGTTTGGCGTTAGGTCGCGGGGGCTACACCTTC	CASSLALGRGGYTF
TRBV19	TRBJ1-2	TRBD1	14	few	TGTGCCAGTAGTATCCCCGGGACAGCCTATGGCTACACCTTC	CASSIPGTAYGYTF
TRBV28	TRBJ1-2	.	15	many	TGTGCCAGCAGTTTAACCAACGCGGCGGCCTATGGCTACACCTTC	CASSLTNAAAYGYTF
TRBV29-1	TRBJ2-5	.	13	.	TGCAGCGTCGGGGGGCAGGGGACGGAGACCCAGTACTTC	CSVGGQGTETQYF
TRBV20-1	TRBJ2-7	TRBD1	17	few	TGCAGTGCTAGAGATATGATTACCGGGACAGTATCCTACGAGCAGTACTTC	CSARDMITGTVSYEQYF
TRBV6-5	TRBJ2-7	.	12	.	TGTGCCAGCAGTCAGGGTCTTGGCGAGCAGTACTTC	CASSQGLGEQYF
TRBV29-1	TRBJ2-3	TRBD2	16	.	TGCAGCGGGAGAGGGGATACTAGCGGAAACACAGATACGCAGTATTTT	CSGRGDTSGNTDTQYF
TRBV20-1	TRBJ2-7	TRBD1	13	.	TGCAGCCCCCCCCGGGACAGCCCCTCCGAGCAGTACTTC	CSPPRDSPSEQYF
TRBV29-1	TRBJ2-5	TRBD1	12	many	TGCAGCACCCGACAGGGGAGGGAGACCCAGTACTTC	CSTRQGRETQYF
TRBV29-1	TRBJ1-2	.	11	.	TGCAGCGGCCGTCGGGGCGGAGGCTACACCTTC	CSGRRGGGYTF
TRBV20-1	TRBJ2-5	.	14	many	TGCAGTGCTAGGTCCGGGCCCCAGCGAGAGACCCAGTACTTC	CSARSGPQRETQYF
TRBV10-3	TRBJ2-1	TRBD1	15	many	TGTGCCATCAGAGGGACAGGGGTCAATTACAATGAGCAGTTCTTC	CAIRGTGVNYNEQFF
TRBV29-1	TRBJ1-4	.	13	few	TGCAGCGTTGTCGACAGCCCTAATGAAAAACTGTTTTTT	CSVVDSPNEKLFF
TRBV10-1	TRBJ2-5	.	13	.	TGCGCCAGCAGCCGACAGGCCCAAGAGACCCAGTACTTC	CASSRQAQETQYF
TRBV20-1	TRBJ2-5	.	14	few	TGCAGTGCTAGATCCCGGGACGTTGAAGAGACCCAGTACTTC	CSARSRDVEETQYF
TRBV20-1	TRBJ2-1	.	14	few	TGCAGTGCTAGTCAGGGACTCGTCGACAATGAGCAGTTCTTC	CSASQGLVDNEQFF
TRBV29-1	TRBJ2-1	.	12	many	TGCAGCGTGGAGGGCCCCTTGAATGAGCAGTTCTTC	CSVEGPLNEQFF
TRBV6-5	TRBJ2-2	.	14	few	TGTGCCAGCAGTTACGGAAGGGGGACCGGGGAGCTGTTTTTT	CASSYGRGTGELFF
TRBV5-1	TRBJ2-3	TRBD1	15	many	TGCGCCAGCAGCTTGGGACAGGGAAGTGCAGATACGCAGTATTTT	CASSLGQGSADTQYF
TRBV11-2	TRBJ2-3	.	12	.	TGTGCCAGCGGCGCCTACACAGATACGCAGTATTTT	CASGAYTDTQYF
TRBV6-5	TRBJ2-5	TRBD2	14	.	TGTGCCAGCAGTTACTCGAAAGGGAGGGAGACCGAGTACTTC	CASSYSKGRETEYF
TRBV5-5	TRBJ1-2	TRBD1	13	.	TGTGCCAGCAGCCCGACAGGGGGAAGTGGCTACACCTTC	CASSPTGGSGYTF
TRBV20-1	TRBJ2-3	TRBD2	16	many	TGCAGTGCTAGAGACCGGGCTAGCGGGGGCACAGATACGCAGTATTTT	CSARDRASGGTDTQYF
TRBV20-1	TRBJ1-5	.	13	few	TGCAGTGCCACAACAGGGACCAATCAGCCCCAGCATTTT	CSATTGTNQPQHF